One sample yielded the 21 T cell receptor beta chains listed below, sequenced in a study of regulatory T cells in long-lasting Graves disease. For TCR beta, libraries came from iRepertoire HTBI primers and Arm-PCR of CDR3 regions. TCRdb re-analysed the multiplex PCR reads in MiXCR, keeping a single row per CDR3 protein. The table records 500,000 or so distinct CDR3 sequences, about 16% of them present only once. Time point in this sample: newly diagnosed GD, antithyroid drugs for less than 3 months. With RNA extracted from PBMCs as input, the TCR library was made. These data also formed part of another study, on T cells in Graves' hyperthyroidism and ophthalmopathy.

Sequencing was performed on peripheral blood mononuclear cells (PBMCs), taken at new diagnosis, from a patient treated with antithyroid drugs. The receptors were sampled from a woman aged 35-60 years with Graves disease.

This clonotype occurred many times. This chain connects TRBV28 to TRBJ2-1, with D uncertain. V lost 3 bases and J lost 7, with 7 bases in between. Germline V lookup: CDR1 MDHEN, CDR2 SYDVKM. CDR3 length: 12 amino acids. The DNA for the CDR3 is TGTGCCAGCAGTTTGACTGGGAATGAGCAGTTCTTC. It codes for CASSLTGNEQFF.

V usage is TRBV9 and J usage is TRBJ1-3; D might be TRBD1 (5 bases). CDR1 is SGDLS, CDR2 YYNGEE, per germline. CDR3 length: 13 amino acids. CDR3 in DNA: TGTGGATCAGACGGGGGGAACGGAAACACCATATATTTT. Translated: CGSDGGNGNTIYF. The full variable domain, rest sourced from reference TRBV9 and TRBJ1-3, is DSGVTQTPKHLITATGQRVTLRCSPRSGDLSVYWYQQSLDQGLQFLIQYYNGEERAKGNILERFSAQQFPDLHSELNLSSLELGDSALYFCGSDGGNGNTIYFGEGSWLTVV.

The chain has TRBV6-1 and TRBJ2-1; possibly TRBD2 for D (5 bases). CDR3 length: 14 amino acids. Trimming cost V 6 bases and J 8 bases, with 17 bases left between them. Germline CDR1 is MNHNS and CDR2 is SASEGT. The CDR3: CASSQTKTSDEQFF. The CDR3 DNA sequence: TGTGCCAGCAGCCAGACTAAGACGAGCGATGAGCAGTTCTTC.

This clonotype has more than one count but fewer than ten. V is TRBV7-9 and J is TRBJ2-6; D is undetermined. The germline V gene encodes CDR1 SEHNR and CDR2 FQNEAQ (reference sequence). There are 14 residues in the CDR3. V lost 5 bases, J lost 3 bases, and 8 bases lay in between. The CDR3 nucleotides are TGTGCCAGCAGCAGACCTGGTGGGGCCAACGTCCTGACTTTC. Its protein is CASSRPGGANVLTF.

This clonotype was picked up many times. V usage is TRBV2 and J usage is TRBJ2-5; 10 bases fit TRBD2. The CDR3 contains 15 residues. CDR1 and CDR2 from the germline V gene are SNHLY and FYNNEI. V dropped 6 bases and J dropped 4; count of bases not matched to a gene: 8. The CDR3 sequence: CASSPTSGILETQYF. The CDR3 DNA reads TGTGCCAGCAGCCCCACTAGCGGGATCCTAGAGACCCAGTACTTC.

This clonotype was observed many times. The chain links TRBV6-5 to TRBJ2-5; D is perhaps TRBD1 (7 bases). Trimming removed 0 bases from V and 4 bases from J, with 9 bases in between. Per germline, CDR1 MNHEY and CDR2 SVGAGI. This CDR3 comprises 14 residues. In DNA, the CDR3 is TGTGCCAGCAGTTACTCGCAGGGGGGAGAGACCCAGTACTTC. Translation gives CASSYSQGGETQYF.

This clonotype turned up a few times. The V call is TRBV4-1, the J call TRBJ2-3, with D perhaps matching TRBD2 (7 bases). Germline V gene lookup returns CDR1 MGHRA and CDR2 YSYEKL. Trimming shortened V by 0 bases and J by 6 bases, and 16 bases separated the two germline ends. The CDR3 length is 16 residues. CDR3: CASSQESGGPWDTQYF. CDR3 DNA: TGCGCCAGCAGCCAAGAATCGGGGGGCCCTTGGGATACGCAGTATTTT.

This clonotype was picked up many times. The rearrangement joins TRBV27 to TRBJ1-1, with D unresolved. Germline CDR1 MNHEY, CDR2 SMNVEV (reference sequence). V was clipped by 1 base and J by 8 bases, with 8 bases between them. This CDR3 is 12 amino acids long. The CDR3 coding sequence is TGTGCCAGCAGTTTATTGGGCCACGAAGCTTTCTTT. This codes for CASSLLGHEAFF.

The chain uses TRBV20-1 and TRBJ2-7; the match to TRBD1 covers 9 bases. Trimming cost V 3 bases and J 7 bases; bases outside gene matches: 7. The CDR3 is 13 amino acids. Germline lookup yields CDR1 DFQATT and CDR2 SNEGSKA (reference sequence). The CDR3 region has the DNA TGCAGTGCTAGCCCAGGACAGGGGAGAGAGCAGTACTTC. It translates to CSASPGQGREQYF.

This clonotype has ten or more counts. V gene TRBV2 combines with J gene TRBJ1-1, with D possibly being TRBD1 (6 bases). The CDR3 contains 12 residues. Germline V gene data show CDR1 as SNHLY and CDR2 as FYNNEI. With 9 bases removed from V and 1 base from J, the gap between germline ends came to 9 bases. CDR3 amino acids: CASLTGNTEAFF. The CDR3 nucleotides read TGTGCCAGTCTGACAGGGAACACTGAAGCTTTCTTT. Full variable domain (outside the CDR3, taken from reference TRBV2 and TRBJ1-1): EPEVTQTPSHQVTQMGQEVILRCVPISNHLYFYWYRQILGQKVEFLVSFYNNEISEKSEIFDDQFSVERPDGSNFTLKIRSTKLEDSAMYFCASLTGNTEAFFGQGTRLTVV.

The genes are TRBV20-1 and TRBJ2-7, with D possibly being TRBD1 (6 bases). CDR1 is DFQATT, CDR2 SNEGSKA, per germline (reference sequence). Trimming removed 3 bases from V and 2 bases from J, with 8 bases in between. The CDR3 has 12 amino acids. DNA of the CDR3: TGCAGTGCTAGGGACAGTACCTACGAGCAGTACTTC. Translation gives CSARDSTYEQYF.

The chain uses TRBV24-1 and TRBJ2-3; D ambiguous. The CDR3 is 14 amino acids. Germline CDR1 and CDR2: KGHDR and SFDVKD. Trimming stripped 1 base from V and 4 bases from J, with 8 bases between. The CDR3 bases are TGTGCCACCAGTGATTTTGGCAGACCAGATACGCAGTATTTT. Its translation is CATSDFGRPDTQYF.

The chain combines TRBV12-3 or TRBV12-4 with TRBJ2-2, with D possibly being TRBD2 (6 bases). V dropped 6 bases and J dropped 6 bases, with 14 bases sitting between them. The CDR3 has 14 amino acids. As DNA, the CDR3 is TGTGCCAGCAGCTTGGAGGGCATCGCCGGGGAGCTGTTTTTT. Encoded protein: CASSLEGIAGELFF.

The genes are TRBV19 and TRBJ1-6, with a weak D call TRBD1 (5 bases). The CDR3 is 14 residues long. V was shortened by 4 bases and J by 3 bases, with 7 bases between the two germline ends. The germline V gene has CDR1 LNHDA and CDR2 SQIVND (reference sequence). CDR3 in amino acids: CASSTQGYNSPLHF. The CDR3, as DNA: TGTGCCAGTAGTACTCAGGGCTATAATTCACCCCTCCACTTT. Full variable domain (outside the CDR3, taken from reference TRBV19 and TRBJ1-6): DGGITQSPKYLFRKEGQNVTLSCEQNLNHDAMYWYRQDPGQGLRLIYYSQIVNDFQKGDIAEGYSVSREKKESFPLTVTSAQKNPTAFYLCASSTQGYNSPLHFGNGTRLTVT.

This clonotype was recorded at least ten times. The chain is built from TRBV3-1 and TRBJ1-1; TRBD1 might be the D (5 bases). This CDR3 is built from 13 residues. Germline assignment: CDR1 LGHDT and CDR2 YNNKEL (reference sequence). Trimming took off 2 bases at V and 4 bases at J, with 8 bases between the two ends. The CDR3 is CASSQQGVTEAFF. The CDR3 DNA is TGTGCCAGCAGCCAACAAGGGGTCACTGAAGCTTTCTTT.

In this sample, this clonotype turned up many times. The chain uses TRBV12-3 or TRBV12-4 and TRBJ2-1; D gene ambiguous. Trimming cost V 7 bases and J 4 bases, with 5 bases left between them. There are 11 residues in the CDR3. The CDR3 coding sequence is TGTGCCAGCAATAAGTACAATGAGCAGTTCTTC. Translated: CASNKYNEQFF.

The chain uses TRBV12-3 or TRBV12-4 and TRBJ1-1; 8 nucleotides line up with TRBD1. This CDR3 region has 15 residues. The trim removed 2 bases at V and 6 bases at J, leaving 8 bases unmatched. The CDR3 DNA reads as TGTGCCAGCAGTTTACCAGGGACAGGAGAATCTGAAGCTTTCTTT. It encodes CASSLPGTGESEAFF.

This clonotype showed up many times. The J gene is TRBJ1-1, the V gene TRBV28, with a weak D call TRBD1 (5 bases). There are 15 residues in the CDR3. V lost 2 bases and J lost 5, with 15 bases in between. Germline CDR1 MDHEN, CDR2 SYDVKM. The CDR3 sequence: CASSLRAGTRTEAFF. CDR3 sequence (DNA): TGTGCCAGCAGTTTACGAGCAGGGACTAGGACTGAAGCTTTCTTT.

This clonotype was counted many times. The genes are TRBV3-1 and TRBJ1-1; D may be TRBD1 (6 bases). V was pared by 3 bases and J by 5 bases, with 10 bases between. This CDR3 has 13 residues. Germline assignment: CDR1 LGHDT and CDR2 YNNKEL (reference sequence). The CDR3 loop is CASSHVGGTEAFF. CDR3 coding DNA: TGTGCCAGCAGCCATGTAGGGGGGACTGAAGCTTTCTTT.

This clonotype has a handful of counts. The V and J genes are TRBV12-3 or TRBV12-4 and TRBJ2-4; D remains unclear. Trimming stripped 6 bases from V and 9 bases from J, with 18 bases between. This CDR3 is built from 14 residues. The chain's CDR3 is CASSLPRRSGIQYF. The CDR3 DNA follows: TGTGCCAGCAGCTTACCCCGGAGATCGGGCATTCAGTACTTC.

The rearrangement links TRBV12-3 or TRBV12-4 to TRBJ2-4, with 8 bases fitting TRBD2. V was clipped by 0 bases and J by 8 bases; unmatched bases: 3. The CDR3 runs 14 residues. The CDR3 sequence is CASSLAGLGDIQYF. The CDR3 DNA reads as TGTGCCAGCAGTTTAGCGGGACTAGGAGACATTCAGTACTTC.